These T cell receptor beta chains were read from a single sample in a study of human thymus T cells. Assay used: immunoSEQ multiplex PCR; TCRdb lists only in-frame clones, some missing. The sample lists some 78,000 clones; just over 95% were seen once. The material sequenced was thymus tissue. The receptor set was obtained from a boy under two years old with a congenital heart defect but otherwise immunologically healthy. The conserved cysteine and the conserved F or W are not part of the CDR3 here.

v_gene: TRBV11-1
j_gene: TRBJ2-7
CDR3aa: ASSLAGGLRQRNTYEQY

v_gene: TRBV7-9
j_gene: TRBJ2-1
CDR3aa: ASSLVVRLAGANNEQF

v_gene: TRBV19
j_gene: TRBJ2-7
CDR3aa: ASSTTVTYEQY

v_gene: TRBV7-9
j_gene: TRBJ2-5
CDR3aa: ASSLVLGTLQETQY

v_gene: TRBV4-1
j_gene: TRBJ2-3
CDR3aa: ASSQEVPTSGGTDTQY

v_gene: TRBV6-5
j_gene: TRBJ2-6
CDR3aa: ASSYSRVAGANVLT

v_gene: TRBV6-5
j_gene: TRBJ2-1
CDR3aa: ASSPTVSARDEQF

v_gene: TRBV7-8
j_gene: TRBJ2-7
CDR3aa: ASSFRQGHSYEQY

v_gene: TRBV4-2
j_gene: TRBJ2-7
CDR3aa: ASSQATDGLAGGQYFSYEQY

v_gene: TRBV11-2
j_gene: TRBJ2-7
CDR3aa: ASRLAGSYEQY